This note documents a single TCR beta chain sequence. Its specificity is not known. Arm-PCR of CDR3 regions and iRepertoire HTBI primers were the basis on which TCR beta libraries were built. One entry per CDR3 protein, called by TCRdb with MiXCR from the multiplex PCR reads. Counted here are roughly 490,000 distinct CDR3 sequences, about 20% occurring once; the ten biggest clones make up under 15%. The data belong to a study of regulatory T cells in long-lasting Graves disease. Study-wide context: The definition of persistent Graves' disease was over 5 years of antithyroid drugs with positive TSH receptor antibodies. Findings and caveats of the study: TRBV28, TRBJ1-2 and TRBJ2-5 emerged as the favored segments in persistent disease.

This CDR3 contains 13 residues. CDR1 MNHNS and CDR2 SASEGT come from the germline V gene. Trimming stripped 7 bases from V and 0 bases from J, with 6 bases between. Time point: persistent/refractory GD, antithyroid drugs over 5 years with positive TRAb. PBMC-derived RNA was used for the TCR library. This TCR derives from a female donor with Graves disease. Sequencing was performed on peripheral blood mononuclear cells (PBMCs), taken when the disease was refractory, from a patient treated with antithyroid drugs. The rearrangement uses TRBV6-1 and TRBJ1-4; D uncertain. The CDR3 sequence is CASISATNEKLFF. The CDR3 bases are TGTGCCAGCATCTCAGCAACTAATGAAAAACTGTTTTTT.